The rows below give T cell receptor beta chains drawn from one sample of a study of blood T cell repertoires in COVID-19. The protocol was immunoSEQ multiplex PCR, while the TCRdb copy is restricted to in-frame clones and leaves out a portion. The table has 90,000 to 110,000 clones, roughly 81% seen once. The sample comprised peripheral blood. The receptors were gathered from a woman in her 70s with acute or convalescent COVID-19. The CDR3 runs from the conserved cysteine through the conserved F or W. A D gene is named only where the DNA matches it firmly. Clone size, where shown, is once, few, many, or a class for clones that have expanded.

d_gene	abundance	v_gene	j_gene	CDR3nt	CDR3aa
TRBD1	-	TRBV7-2	TRBJ1-2	TGTGCCAGCAGCTTTCGGACAGGTGATGGCTACACCTTC	CASSFRTGDGYTF
-	-	TRBV7-2	TRBJ1-2	TGTGCCAGCAGCTTAGTCGGGGGGGATCATGGCTACACCTTC	CASSLVGGDHGYTF
TRBD2	-	TRBV5-4	TRBJ2-7	TGTGCCAGCAGCTTGGTCGGGGGGGCAGGCGAGCAGTACTTC	CASSLVGGAGEQYF
-	-	TRBV5-1	TRBJ1-6	TGCGCCAGCAGCTTGAAACAGGGTATGGGGTCACCCCTCCACTTT	CASSLKQGMGSPLHF
TRBD2	-	TRBV5-1	TRBJ2-3	TGCGCCAGCGGCCCTAGCGGGGGATACACAGATACGCAGTATTTT	CASGPSGGYTDTQYF
-	-	TRBV21-1	TRBJ1-1	TGTGCCAGCAGCAAACCCTTGGACAGGTTGTTTTGCACTGAAGCTTTCTTT	CASSKPLDRLFCTEAFF
-	-	TRBV4-3	TRBJ1-2	TGCGCCAGCAGCCCTAACAGAATGGAGTCGGGGTACTATGGCTACACCTTC	CASSPNRMESGYYGYTF
-	-	TRBV7-6	TRBJ2-1	TGTGCCAGCAGCTCCGAGTTCTCTGGTTTGAATGAGCAGTTCTTC	CASSSEFSGLNEQFF
-	once	TRBV6-2/TRBV6-3	TRBJ2-1	TGTGCCAGCACCCCCGACGGACTGCTCAATGAGCAGTTCTTC	CASTPDGLLNEQFF
-	once	TRBV3-1/TRBV3-2	TRBJ2-1	TGTGCCAGCAGCCAAGCCCCCACGGGGAGGTTGTACAATGAGCAGTTCTTC	CASSQAPTGRLYNEQFF
-	-	TRBV9	TRBJ2-4	TGTGCCAGCAGCGTAGGACACCCTGGAAACATTCAGTACTTC	CASSVGHPGNIQYF
TRBD2	-	TRBV18	TRBJ2-1	TGTGCCAGCTCACCCCGGGGGCGGGGGGTCCTGGCCAATGAGCAGTTCTTC	CASSPRGRGVLANEQFF
TRBD1	-	TRBV4-1	TRBJ1-1	TGCGCCAGCAGCCAAGAAGGAGGGCAGGGGGTCACTGAAGCTTTCTTT	CASSQEGGQGVTEAFF
TRBD1	-	TRBV19	TRBJ1-5	TGTGCCAGTAGCCCCGGGACAGGGGGCCGTGGGCACCAGCATTTT	CASSPGTGGRGHQHF
-	-	TRBV7-9	TRBJ1-1	TGTGCCAGCAGCGCCACGGGAGGTATGAACACTGAAGCTTTCTTT	CASSATGGMNTEAFF
TRBD1	-	TRBV30	TRBJ1-1	TGTGCCTGGAGTTTGGACAGGGGATATGAAGCTTTCTTT	CAWSLDRGYEAFF
TRBD2	-	TRBV18	TRBJ2-7	TGTGCCAGCTCATACGGGGGGATCTCCTACGAGCAGTACTTC	CASSYGGISYEQYF
TRBD2	-	TRBV5-4	TRBJ2-1	TGTGCCAGCAGCTTGGGTTTATTAGCGGGAGCGCGGGGGGATGAGCAGTTCTTC	CASSLGLLAGARGDEQFF
-	-	TRBV2	TRBJ2-3	TGTGCCAGCAGTGTTATAGGGGTGGGCACAGATACGCAGTATTTT	CASSVIGVGTDTQYF
-	-	TRBV5-1	TRBJ2-3	TGCGCCAGCAGCTTGGAAGGATCGGGAGATACGCAGTATTTT	CASSLEGSGDTQYF
TRBD1	-	TRBV15	TRBJ1-6	TGTGCCACCAGCAGAGCTCTGACAGGGGGCATTTCACCCCTCCACTTT	CATSRALTGGISPLHF
TRBD2	-	TRBV5-1	TRBJ2-3	TGCGCCAGCAGCTTCCCACTAGCGGGGATCACAGATACGCAGTATTTT	CASSFPLAGITDTQYF
TRBD2	-	TRBV6-2/TRBV6-3	TRBJ2-7	TGTGCCAGCAGTTACCTGGCTAGCGGAGGATGGGGCTACGAGCAGTACTTC	CASSYLASGGWGYEQYF
-	-	TRBV7-9	TRBJ1-2	TGTGCCAGCAGCCGTACAGGGTCCTATGGCTACACCTTC	CASSRTGSYGYTF
-	-	TRBV7-8	TRBJ1-1	TGTGCCAGCAGCCCGTTCGGACAGCCCCACACTGAAGCTTTCTTT	CASSPFGQPHTEAFF
TRBD1	-	TRBV19	TRBJ1-5	TGTGCCAGTAGCCGACAGGGACTGAGTCAGCCCCAGCATTTT	CASSRQGLSQPQHF